This T cell receptor beta chain derives from a study of T-cell reconstitution after alpha-beta-depleted transplantation in children. Points from the study as a whole: Reportedly, roughly two months post-transplant, alpha-beta T cells arose from several hundred expanded graft clones. Fresh T-cell production supplied most of the T-cell counts and diversity seen one year after transplant. Surviving recipient cells, namely T cells and thymic progenitors, were the source of high day-60 TCRbeta diversity in some patients.

This clonotype was counted ten times or more. Its matching antigen is unknown. Unique molecular identifiers featured in how the TCRbeta library was prepared. TCRdb ran MiXCR on the PCR reads and lists one entry per CDR3 protein. The sample comprises roughly 120,000 distinct CDR3 sequences, 10% of which are singletons, and around 35% rests with the top ten. This CDR3 has 17 amino acids. CDR1 is SQVTM and CDR2 is ANQGSEA in the germline V gene. J was trimmed by 0 bases and V by 6 bases; bases with no gene match: 10. The origin of this receptor is a boy between 2 and 10 years old with acute lymphoblastic leukemia, due to receive a stem cell transplant. The sequenced sample was PBMCs, obtained before TCRalphabeta/CD19-depleted stem cell transplant. J is TRBJ2-1 and V is TRBV29-1; TRBD2 matches at 11 bases. DNA of the CDR3: TGCAGCGTCGTAGGACTAGCGGGCGTTAGCTCCTACAATGAGCAGTTCTTC. It is translated as CSVVGLAGVSSYNEQFF.